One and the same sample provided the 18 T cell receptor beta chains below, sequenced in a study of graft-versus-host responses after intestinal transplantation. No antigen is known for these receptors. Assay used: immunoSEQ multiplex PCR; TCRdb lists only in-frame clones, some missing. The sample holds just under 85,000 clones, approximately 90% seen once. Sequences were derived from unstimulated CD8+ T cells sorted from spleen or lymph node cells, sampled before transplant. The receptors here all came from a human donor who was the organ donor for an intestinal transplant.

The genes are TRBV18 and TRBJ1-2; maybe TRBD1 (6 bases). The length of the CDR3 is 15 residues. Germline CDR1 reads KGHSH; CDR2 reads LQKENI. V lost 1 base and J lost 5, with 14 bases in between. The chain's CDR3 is CASSPLLGAVYGYTF. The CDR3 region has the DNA TGTGCCAGCTCACCACTGCTGGGGGCTGTGTATGGCTACACCTTC.

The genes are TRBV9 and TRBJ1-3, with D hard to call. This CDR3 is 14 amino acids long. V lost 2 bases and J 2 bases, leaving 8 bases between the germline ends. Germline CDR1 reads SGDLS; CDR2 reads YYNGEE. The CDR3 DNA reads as TGTGCCAGCAGCGTTTGGACGACTGGAAACACCATATATTTT. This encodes CASSVWTTGNTIYF.

In DNA, the CDR3 is TGTGCCAGTAGGGACAGCCCGAACACTGAAGCTTTCTTT. Its translation is CASRDSPNTEAFF. This chain links TRBV19 with TRBJ1-1; D may be TRBD1 (6 bases). Germline V lookup: CDR1 LNHDA, CDR2 SQIVND (reference sequence). V dropped 6 bases and J dropped 1 base, with 9 bases sitting between them. The CDR3 sequence is 13 residues long. The full variable domain, in which reference TRBV19 and TRBJ1-1 provide the parts outside the CDR3, is DGGITQSPKYLFRKEGQNVTLSCEQNLNHDAMYWYRQDPGQGLRLIYYSQIVNDFQKGDIAEGYSVSREKKESFPLTVTSAQKNPTAFYLCASRDSPNTEAFFGQGTRLTVV.

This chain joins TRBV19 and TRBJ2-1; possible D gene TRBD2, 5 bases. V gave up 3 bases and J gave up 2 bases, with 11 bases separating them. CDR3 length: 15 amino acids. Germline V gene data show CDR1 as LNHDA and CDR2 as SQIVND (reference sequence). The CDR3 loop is CASSISAAAYNEQFF. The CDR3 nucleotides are TGTGCCAGTAGTATTAGCGCTGCCGCCTACAATGAGCAGTTCTTC. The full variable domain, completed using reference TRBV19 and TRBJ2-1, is DGGITQSPKYLFRKEGQNVTLSCEQNLNHDAMYWYRQDPGQGLRLIYYSQIVNDFQKGDIAEGYSVSREKKESFPLTVTSAQKNPTAFYLCASSISAAAYNEQFFGPGTRLTVL.

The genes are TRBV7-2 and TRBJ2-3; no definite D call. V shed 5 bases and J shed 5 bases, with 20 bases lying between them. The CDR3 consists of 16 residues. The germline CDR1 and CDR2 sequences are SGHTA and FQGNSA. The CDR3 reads CASSLMGMGSLDTQYF. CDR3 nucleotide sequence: TGTGCCAGCAGCCTGATGGGGATGGGGTCGTTAGATACGCAGTATTTT. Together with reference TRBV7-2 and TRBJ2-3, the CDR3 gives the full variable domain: GAGVSQSPSNKVTEKGKDVELRCDPISGHTALYWYRQSLGQGLEFLIYFQGNSAPDKSGLPSDRFSAERTGGSVSTLTIQRTQQEDSAVYLCASSLMGMGSLDTQYFGPGTRLTVL.

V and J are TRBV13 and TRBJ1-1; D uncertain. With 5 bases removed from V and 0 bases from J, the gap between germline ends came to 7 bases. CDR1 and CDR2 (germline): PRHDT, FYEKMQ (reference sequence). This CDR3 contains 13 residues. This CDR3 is CASSGEVNTEAFF. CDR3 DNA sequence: TGTGCCAGCAGCGGAGAAGTGAACACTGAAGCTTTCTTT.

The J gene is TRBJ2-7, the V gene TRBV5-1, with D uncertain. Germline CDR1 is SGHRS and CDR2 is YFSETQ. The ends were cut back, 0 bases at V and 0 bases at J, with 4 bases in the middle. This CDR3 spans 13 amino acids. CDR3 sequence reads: CASSLGYSYEQYF. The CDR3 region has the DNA TGCGCCAGCAGCTTGGGGTACTCCTACGAGCAGTACTTC. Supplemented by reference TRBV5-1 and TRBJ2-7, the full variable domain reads KAGVTQTPRYLIKTRGQQVTLSCSPISGHRSVSWYQQTPGQGLQFLFEYFSETQRNKGNFPGRFSGRQFSNSRSEMNVSTLELGDSALYLCASSLGYSYEQYFGPGTRLTVT.

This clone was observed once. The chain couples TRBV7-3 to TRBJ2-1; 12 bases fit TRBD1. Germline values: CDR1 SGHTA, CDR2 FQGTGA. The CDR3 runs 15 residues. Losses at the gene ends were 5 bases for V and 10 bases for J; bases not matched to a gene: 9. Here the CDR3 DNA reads TGTGCCAGCAGCCTCCGGGACAGGGGGCTCAACGAGCAGTTCTTC. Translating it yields CASSLRDRGLNEQFF.

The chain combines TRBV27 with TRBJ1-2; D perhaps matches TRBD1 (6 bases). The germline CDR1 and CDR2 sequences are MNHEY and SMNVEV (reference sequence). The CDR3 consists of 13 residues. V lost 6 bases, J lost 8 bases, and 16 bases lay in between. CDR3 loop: CASRTIEGEGYTF. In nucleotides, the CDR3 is TGTGCCAGCAGGACGATTGAGGGGGAAGGCTACACCTTC.

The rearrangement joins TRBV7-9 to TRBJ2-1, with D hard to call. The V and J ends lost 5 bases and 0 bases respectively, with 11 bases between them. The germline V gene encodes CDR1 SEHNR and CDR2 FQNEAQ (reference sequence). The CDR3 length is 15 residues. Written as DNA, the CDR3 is TGTGCCAGCAGCAAGACTTCGAGCTCCTACAATGAGCAGTTCTTC. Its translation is CASSKTSSSYNEQFF.

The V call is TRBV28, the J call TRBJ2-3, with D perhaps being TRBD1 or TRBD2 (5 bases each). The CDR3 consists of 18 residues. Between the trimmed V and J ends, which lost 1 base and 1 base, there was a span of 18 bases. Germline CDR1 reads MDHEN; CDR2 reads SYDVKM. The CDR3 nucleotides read TGTGCCAGCAGTTTATTGTCGGGGCCCCAGATGGGCACAGATACGCAGTATTTT. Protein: CASSLLSGPQMGTDTQYF.

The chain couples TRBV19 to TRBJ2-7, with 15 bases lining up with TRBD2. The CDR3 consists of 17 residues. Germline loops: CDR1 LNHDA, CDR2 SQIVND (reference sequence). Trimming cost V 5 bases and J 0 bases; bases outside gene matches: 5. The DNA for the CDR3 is TGTGCCAGTAGTCGGGGACTAGCGGGGGGACCCTCCTACGAGCAGTACTTC. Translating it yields CASSRGLAGGPSYEQYF.

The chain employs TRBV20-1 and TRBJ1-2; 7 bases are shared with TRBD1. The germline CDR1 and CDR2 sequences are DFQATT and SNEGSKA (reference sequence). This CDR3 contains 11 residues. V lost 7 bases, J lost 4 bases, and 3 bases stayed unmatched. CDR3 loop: CSGDSIYGYTF. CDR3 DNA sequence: TGCAGTGGGGACAGTATCTATGGCTACACCTTC.

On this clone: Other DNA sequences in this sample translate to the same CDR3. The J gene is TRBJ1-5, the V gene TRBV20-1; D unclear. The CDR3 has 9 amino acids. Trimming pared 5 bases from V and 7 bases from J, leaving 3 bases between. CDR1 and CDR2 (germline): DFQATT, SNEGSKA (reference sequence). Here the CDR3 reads CSAGQPQHF. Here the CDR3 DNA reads TGCAGTGCTGGGCAGCCCCAGCATTTT.

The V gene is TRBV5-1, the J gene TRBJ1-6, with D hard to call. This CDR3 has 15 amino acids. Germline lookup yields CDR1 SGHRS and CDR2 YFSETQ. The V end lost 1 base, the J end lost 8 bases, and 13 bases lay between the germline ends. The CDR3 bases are TGCGCCAGCAGCTTGCTTTGGATCGTCCATTCACCCCTCCACTTT. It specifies CASSLLWIVHSPLHF.

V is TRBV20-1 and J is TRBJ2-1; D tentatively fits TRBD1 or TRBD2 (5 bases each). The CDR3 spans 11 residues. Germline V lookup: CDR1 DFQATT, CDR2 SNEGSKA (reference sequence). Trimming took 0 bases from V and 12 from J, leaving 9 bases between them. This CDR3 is CSARDMRGQFF. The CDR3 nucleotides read TGCAGTGCTAGAGATATGAGGGGGCAGTTCTTC.

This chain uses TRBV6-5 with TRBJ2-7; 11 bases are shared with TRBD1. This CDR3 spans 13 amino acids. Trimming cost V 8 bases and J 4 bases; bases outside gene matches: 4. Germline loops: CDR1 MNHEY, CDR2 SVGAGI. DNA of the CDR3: TGTGCCAGCGGGACAGGGGGACGGTACGAGCAGTACTTC. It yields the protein CASGTGGRYEQYF.

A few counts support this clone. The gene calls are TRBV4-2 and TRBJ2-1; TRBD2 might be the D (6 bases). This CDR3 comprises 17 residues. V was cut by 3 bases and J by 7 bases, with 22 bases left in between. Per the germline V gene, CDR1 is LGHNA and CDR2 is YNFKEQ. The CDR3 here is CASSQDNRDWVLNEQFF. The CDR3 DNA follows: TGTGCCAGCAGCCAGGATAACCGGGACTGGGTCCTAAATGAGCAGTTCTTC.